The 5 T cell receptor beta chains reported below all come from one sample, sequenced in a study of T cells in women clearing cervical HPV infection (dated by TCRdb to the late 2010s). Receptors were amplified or captured by the immunoSEQ multiplex PCR assay. The clones in this table, taken by TCRdb from immuneACCESS, are in-frame only. Not every clone is retained; where verified, under half of the shortfall comes from an unresolved V gene, and the cause of the rest is unknown. This sample's table has entries for 30,000 to 50,000 clones. The ten largest clones capture 4.8% of the sample. The sequencing sample was made of blood buffy coat. The receptors stem from a woman aged 18 to 75 with a cervical HPV16 infection that either progressed to CIN3+ or cleared (not recorded which).

About this clone itself: The observed sequence ends 3 residues before the CDR3 terminus, with the missing tail filled in from the germline J gene. This sequence joins TRBV19 and TRBJ2-5, with TRBD2 matching 12 bases. V gave up 4 bases and J gave up 5 bases; unmatched junction bases: 8. Germline CDR1 reads LNHDA; CDR2 reads SQIVND (reference sequence). The CDR3 loop spans 16 amino acids. CDR3 DNA, as far as it was read: TGTGCCAGTAGTAGGGGCGGACTAGCGGGGAGGGAGACC. It encodes CASSRGGLAGRET. The CDR3 reads in full as CASSRGGLAGRETQYF.

With regard to this clone: The read falls 3 residues short of the CDR3 end, and the missing part is taken from the germline J gene. V is TRBV30 and J is TRBJ1-1, with a possible D match to TRBD1 (6 bases). The CDR3 sequence is 13 residues long. V dropped 5 bases and J dropped 2 bases, with 12 bases sitting between them. CDR1 and CDR2 (germline): GTSNPN, SVGIG (reference sequence). CDR3: CAWEGQKNTEAFF. The part of the CDR3 DNA that was read is TGTGCCTGGGAGGGACAAAAAAACACTGAA.

Of note for this clone: The CDR3 end lies 3 residues beyond the end of the read and is filled in from the germline J gene. The rearrangement uses TRBV5-5 and TRBJ1-1; tentatively, D is TRBD1 (5 bases). V was shortened by 5 bases and J by 0 bases, with 14 bases between the two germline ends. CDR1 and CDR2 (germline): SGHKS, YYEKEE (reference sequence). CDR3 length equals 15 residues. The CDR3 DNA, read in part, is TGTGCCAGCAGTTCGGGGGGTAACCTGAACACTGAA. This sequence encodes CASSSGGNLNTE. The whole CDR3 region reads CASSSGGNLNTEAFF.

Worth noting for this clone: The read gets to within 3 residues of the CDR3 end, and the germline J gene fills in the rest. V and J are TRBV5-1 and TRBJ2-7; D perhaps matches TRBD1 (6 bases). Germline-derived CDR1 and CDR2 are SGHRS and YFSETQ. V shed 4 bases and J shed 0 bases, with 11 bases lying between them. This CDR3 region has 14 residues. CDR3 protein: CASSRTVTSYEQYF. Partial CDR3 DNA: TGCGCCAGCAGCCGGACAGTAACCTCCTACGAG.

As regards this clone: The read is 3 residues too short to cover the CDR3 end, so that end is filled in from the germline J gene. The chain couples TRBV6-1 to TRBJ2-7; a weak D match, TRBD1 (5 bases). Trimming removed 2 bases at V and 5 bases at J, with 10 bases between. CDR1 and CDR2 (germline): MNHNS, SASEGT. The CDR3 contains 13 residues. CDR3 residues: CASSEQGKDEQYF. CDR3 bases read: TGTGCCAGCAGTGAACAGGGTAAGGACGAG.